The 11 T cell receptor beta chains below all came from one sample that was sequenced in a study of OX40 agonist ivuxolimab in advanced cancers. Produced via immunoSEQ multiplex PCR; TCRdb's table is partial and in-frame only. Of about 50,000 clones listed, around 79% are singletons. The sequenced sample was CD4+ or CD8+ T cells sorted from blood, obtained in a trial of the OX40 agonist ivuxolimab. These receptor sequences come from an adult with an advanced solid tumor such as melanoma, head and neck, liver or kidney cancer.

The chain employs TRBV19 and TRBJ1-5, with 7 nucleotides matching TRBD1. This CDR3 is built from 14 residues. Germline loops: CDR1 LNHDA, CDR2 SQIVND (reference sequence). Losses at the gene ends were 5 bases for V and 7 bases for J; bases not matched to a gene: 8. CDR3 protein: CASSEDRVGQPQHF. In DNA, the CDR3 is TGTGCCAGTAGTGAAGACAGGGTTGGGCAGCCCCAGCATTTT. Full variable domain (remainder filled in from reference TRBV19 and TRBJ1-5): DGGITQSPKYLFRKEGQNVTLSCEQNLNHDAMYWYRQDPGQGLRLIYYSQIVNDFQKGDIAEGYSVSREKKESFPLTVTSAQKNPTAFYLCASSEDRVGQPQHFGDGTRLSIL.

This clone came up a few times. The genes are TRBV6-1 and TRBJ1-4; possibly TRBD1 for D (5 bases). CDR3 length equals 15 residues. The V gene lost 6 bases and the J gene lost 7 bases, with 18 bases spanning the gap. CDR1 and CDR2 (germline): MNHNS, SASEGT. The CDR3 reads CASSAERVRGEKLFF. The CDR3 DNA is TGTGCCAGCAGCGCAGAGCGGGTGAGGGGTGAAAAACTGTTTTTT.

The gene calls are TRBV5-1 and TRBJ2-1; no reliable D call. The V and J ends lost 0 bases and 0 bases respectively, with 10 bases between them. Per germline, CDR1 SGHRS and CDR2 YFSETQ. The CDR3 length is 16 residues. The CDR3 sequence: CASSLGAVSSYNEQFF. The CDR3 bases are TGCGCCAGCAGCTTGGGGGCAGTTAGCTCCTACAATGAGCAGTTCTTC. Based on the CDR3 plus reference TRBV5-1 and TRBJ2-1, the full variable domain is KAGVTQTPRYLIKTRGQQVTLSCSPISGHRSVSWYQQTPGQGLQFLFEYFSETQRNKGNFPGRFSGRQFSNSRSEMNVSTLELGDSALYLCASSLGAVSSYNEQFFGPGTRLTVL.

This chain's CDR3 is CAWSEVGNTIYF. As DNA, the CDR3 is TGTGCCTGGAGTGAAGTCGGAAACACCATATATTTT. The chain links TRBV30 to TRBJ1-3; no reliable D call. CDR3 length: 12 residues. Germline lookup yields CDR1 GTSNPN and CDR2 SVGIG (reference sequence). The germline V and J ends were trimmed by 1 base and 4 bases, with 5 bases remaining between them.

This clone appeared a single time. The V and J genes are TRBV7-9 and TRBJ2-6; possibly TRBD1 for D (5 bases). The length of the CDR3 is 16 residues. From germline, CDR1 is SEHNR and CDR2 FQNEAQ (reference sequence). V lost 5 bases, J lost 2 bases, and 13 bases lay in between. The CDR3 bases are TGTGCCAGCAGCCGATCGACAGACGCTGGGGCCAACGTCCTGACTTTC. It specifies CASSRSTDAGANVLTF. Full variable domain (remainder filled in from reference TRBV7-9 and TRBJ2-6): DTGVSQNPRHKITKRGQNVTFRCDPISEHNRLYWYRQTLGQGPEFLTYFQNEAQLEKSRLLSDRFSAERPKGSFSTLEIQRTEQGDSAMYLCASSRSTDAGANVLTFGAGSRLTVL.

This rearrangement joins TRBV21-1 to TRBJ1-2. TRBV21-1 is a pseudogene. The CDR3 runs to 15 residues. CDR3 DNA sequence: TGTGCCAGCAGCCCGCTTTCGTGGACGCCGCACGGCTACACCTTC. Translated, it gives CASSPLSWTPHGYTF.

The V and J genes are TRBV6-5 and TRBJ1-1, with TRBD1 matching 11 bases. Germline V CDR1 and CDR2: MNHEY, SVGAGI. The V segment lost 3 bases and the J segment 4 bases; nucleotides outside the gene matches: 4. The CDR3 loop spans 15 amino acids. Written as DNA, the CDR3 is TGTGCCAGCAGTTATTCCGGGACAGGGGGCACTGAAGCTTTCTTT. It translates to CASSYSGTGGTEAFF.

CDR3 in DNA: TGTGCCAGCAGTACAAGATTGACAGGGTTTAGTCAGCCCCAGCATTTT. Translating gives CASSTRLTGFSQPQHF. The rearrangement uses TRBV6-6 and TRBJ1-5; 7 nucleotides match TRBD1. Trimming took 5 bases from V and 6 from J; bases not matched to a gene: 13. Germline lookup yields CDR1 MNHNY and CDR2 SVGAGI (reference sequence). There are 16 residues in the CDR3.

The V call is TRBV28, the J call TRBJ1-5; D remains unclear. The germline V gene has CDR1 MDHEN and CDR2 SYDVKM. Trimming left V 6 bases short and J 0 bases short, with 12 bases between. The CDR3 is made up of 15 amino acids. DNA of the CDR3: TGTGCCAGCAGAACGGAGGAATATAGCAATCAGCCCCAGCATTTT. Translated: CASRTEEYSNQPQHF.

The chain combines TRBV7-8 with TRBJ1-4, with unresolved D. CDR1 is SGHVS and CDR2 is FQNEAQ in the germline V gene. The CDR3 length is 13 residues. Trimming removed 4 bases at V and 8 bases at J, with 11 bases between. The CDR3 bases are TGTGCCAGCAGCTCACGGACGGTGGAAAAACTGTTTTTT. This sequence encodes CASSSRTVEKLFF.

The V call is TRBV19, the J call TRBJ1-5; TRBD1 agrees at 9 bases. The germline V gene encodes CDR1 LNHDA and CDR2 SQIVND (reference sequence). The CDR3 consists of 12 residues. J was trimmed by 5 bases and V by 8 bases; bases with no gene match: 1. The CDR3 loop is CASGTGYQPQHF. CDR3 coding DNA: TGTGCCAGTGGGACAGGGTATCAGCCCCAGCATTTT.